This T cell receptor beta chain was sequenced for a study of human T cells and chemical hapten exposure. Specified time point: patch test 3, about 24 weeks after DPC sensitization. The treatment was: therapeutic diphenylcyclopropenone sensitization with weekly scalp DPC. Unique molecular identifiers were attached to individual cDNA molecules within the library. MiXCR was run by TCRdb on the RACE reads, yielding one entry per CDR3 protein. The sample lists about 170,000 distinct CDR3 sequences, about 27% occurring once. Points on this clonotype: What it recognizes is unknown.

The CDR3 extends over 12 amino acids. Trimming left V 5 bases short and J 2 bases short, with 5 bases between. Germline loops: CDR1 SGHTA, CDR2 FQGNSA. Study-wide results and caveats: Against controls, expanded TCRs gave rise to significantly more large CDR3 similarity clusters.

Specimen: whole blood, collected in connection with sensitization to the hapten diphenylcyclopropenone (DPC). This clonotype was obtained from a woman aged 18-29 years with alopecia areata. Some clones in this sample may be carry-over from other donors' samples. V gene TRBV7-2 combines with J gene TRBJ2-3; D remains unclear. CDR3 sequence: CASSLATDTQYF. In nucleotides, the CDR3 is TGTGCCAGCAGCCTTGCCACAGATACGCAGTATTTT.